These 27 T cell receptor beta chains were all obtained from the same sample, sequenced in a study of cytomegalovirus exposure and HLA in healthy donors. Here immunoSEQ multiplex PCR was the method, and the copy in TCRdb shows in-frame clones only, minus some. This sample yields hundreds of thousands of clones, of which roughly 87% are seen a single time; more than 10% belongs to the top ten. The sequenced material came from PBMCs. These receptors were taken from a man aged 18 to 29 in good health and CMV-seropositive.

The genes are TRBV4-1 and TRBJ2-7; 7 nucleotides match TRBD2. This CDR3 region has 15 residues. The V and J ends lost 3 bases and 2 bases, in that order; junction bases with no gene match: 7. Germline CDR1 MGHRA, CDR2 YSYEKL. The CDR3 DNA follows: TGCGCCAGCAGCCATGAAAGCGGGACCACCTACGAGCAGTACTTC. It translates to CASSHESGTTYEQYF.

The chain links TRBV2 to TRBJ2-3; D might be TRBD1 or TRBD2, each matching 6 bases. The CDR3 is 15 residues long. Trimming took off 5 bases at V and 0 bases at J, with 12 bases between the two ends. In germline, CDR1 is SNHLY, CDR2 FYNNEI. The CDR3 bases are TGTGCCAGCAGTAGTCAGGGGACTAGCACAGATACGCAGTATTTT. This translates into CASSSQGTSTDTQYF.

This clone was picked up a small number of times. The chain joins TRBV29-1 to TRBJ2-2; 7 nucleotides line up with TRBD1. The CDR3 has 15 amino acids. The V segment lost 5 bases and the J segment 0 bases; nucleotides outside the gene matches: 6. In germline, CDR1 is SQVTM, CDR2 ANQGSEA. The CDR3 loop is CSVPQGQSNTGELFF. The CDR3 coding sequence is TGCAGCGTTCCTCAGGGACAGTCGAACACCGGGGAGCTGTTTTTT.

This sequence joins TRBV18 and TRBJ2-7; TRBD2 is a possible D gene (5 bases). This CDR3 comprises 13 residues. Germline CDR1 and CDR2: KGHSH and LQKENI. With 0 bases removed from V and 3 bases from J, the gap between germline ends came to 6 bases. The CDR3 DNA follows: TGTGCCAGCTCACCACCGAGCGGCTACGAGCAGTACTTC. This encodes CASSPPSGYEQYF.

The chain is built from TRBV7-9 and TRBJ2-7, with 7 bases aligning to TRBD2. The CDR3 runs 16 residues. V shed 5 bases, J shed 2 bases, and the junction held 12 bases outside the gene matches. CDR1 and CDR2 from the germline V gene are SEHNR and FQNEAQ (reference sequence). The chain's CDR3 is CASSQELAGPTYEQYF. The CDR3 coding sequence is TGTGCCAGCAGCCAAGAATTAGCGGGTCCTACCTACGAGCAGTACTTC.

This clone showed up just once. The chain links TRBV2 to TRBJ2-5, with D unclear. CDR1 is SNHLY and CDR2 is FYNNEI in the germline V gene. The V gene lost 8 bases and the J gene lost 5 bases, with 12 bases spanning the gap. CDR3 length equals 12 residues. The CDR3 here is CASYARFETQYF. CDR3 coding DNA: TGTGCCAGCTACGCTAGATTCGAGACCCAGTACTTC.

This chain joins TRBV6-6 and TRBJ1-1; D is perhaps TRBD1 (5 bases). The CDR3 length is 13 residues. Germline CDR1 MNHNY, CDR2 SVGAGI (reference sequence). The ends were cut back, 0 bases at V and 11 bases at J, with 13 bases in the middle. CDR3 coding DNA: TGTGCCAGCAGTTACTCAGAGGGGTTGTCGGCTTTCTTT. Encoded protein: CASSYSEGLSAFF.

The chain carries TRBV9 and TRBJ1-1; TRBD1 might be the D (6 bases). The CDR3 runs to 15 residues. Deletions cut 0 bases from V and 4 bases from J, with 13 bases between. The germline V gene has CDR1 SGDLS and CDR2 YYNGEE. The CDR3 region has the DNA TGTGCCAGCAGCGTAGAGGGGGGGCGCGGCACTGAAGCTTTCTTT. Translation: CASSVEGGRGTEAFF. Drawing the rest from reference TRBV9 and TRBJ1-1, the complete variable domain is DSGVTQTPKHLITATGQRVTLRCSPRSGDLSVYWYQQSLDQGLQFLIQYYNGEERAKGNILERFSAQQFPDLHSELNLSSLELGDSALYFCASSVEGGRGTEAFFGQGTRLTVV.

The V and J genes are TRBV9 and TRBJ2-5; 9 nucleotides line up with TRBD2. The ends lost 0 bases at V and 2 bases at J; junction bases unmatched: 5. CDR1 is SGDLS and CDR2 is YYNGEE in the germline V gene. CDR3 length: 16 amino acids. CDR3 nucleotide sequence: TGTGCCAGCAGCGTAGGAGAGACTAGCGGACAAGAGACCCAGTACTTC. Translated, it gives CASSVGETSGQETQYF.

V usage is TRBV4-1 and J usage is TRBJ2-7; D might be TRBD1 or TRBD2, each matching 5 bases. The CDR3 has 14 amino acids. Germline assignment: CDR1 MGHRA and CDR2 YSYEKL. V lost 2 bases and J 2 bases, leaving 10 bases between the germline ends. CDR3 sequence reads: CASSQLGPPYEQYF. For the CDR3, the DNA is TGCGCCAGCAGCCAATTGGGACCACCCTACGAGCAGTACTTC.

The chain couples TRBV2 to TRBJ2-2, with TRBD1 identical over 8 bases. V lost 4 bases, J lost 6 bases, and 10 bases stayed unmatched. This CDR3 has 16 residues. In germline, CDR1 is SNHLY, CDR2 FYNNEI. As DNA, the CDR3 is TGTGCCAGCAGTGGGGGGACAGGCTACGCGGCCGGGGAGCTGTTTTTT. Residues: CASSGGTGYAAGELFF.

The rearrangement uses TRBV6-5 and TRBJ1-1; the D is unclear. The CDR3 contains 15 residues. The germline gives CDR1 MNHEY, CDR2 SVGAGI. V was cut by 0 bases and J by 4 bases, with 12 bases left in between. CDR3 region: CASSYSMVGITEAFF. The CDR3 DNA is TGTGCCAGCAGTTACTCGATGGTAGGCATCACTGAAGCTTTCTTT.

The chain links TRBV7-2 to TRBJ2-7, with D tentatively TRBD1 (7 bases). Per the germline V gene, CDR1 is SGHTA and CDR2 is FQGNSA. V was trimmed by 5 bases and J by 6 bases, leaving 20 bases between them. This CDR3 spans 15 amino acids. CDR3 DNA sequence: TGTGCCAGCAGCCGAGCAGGGGGGCGGGGAGGCGAGCAGTACTTC. As protein: CASSRAGGRGGEQYF.

This clone appeared a few times. This chain links TRBV10-3 with TRBJ2-7; D is uncertain. This CDR3 is 12 amino acids long. Per germline, CDR1 ENHRY and CDR2 SYGVKD. V was pared by 5 bases and J by 4 bases, with 9 bases between. The chain's CDR3 is CAISPLGYEQYF. The CDR3 DNA sequence: TGTGCCATCAGTCCTTTGGGGTACGAGCAGTACTTC.

This chain joins TRBV18 and TRBJ1-3; D unclear. V was shortened by 3 bases and J by 2 bases, with 8 bases between the two germline ends. The V gene's germline CDR1 is KGHSH and CDR2 LQKENI. CDR3 length equals 14 residues. The CDR3 DNA sequence: TGTGCCAGCTCACCTGAGGGTCCTGGAAACACCATATATTTT. Its protein product is CASSPEGPGNTIYF.

This chain joins TRBV5-4 and TRBJ2-2; the match to TRBD2 covers 10 bases. Per germline, CDR1 SGHNT and CDR2 YYREEE (reference sequence). Trimming cost V 0 bases and J 6 bases; bases outside gene matches: 2. The CDR3 length is 15 residues. This chain's CDR3 is CASSLASGSSGELFF. CDR3 sequence (DNA): TGTGCCAGCAGCTTGGCTAGCGGGAGCTCCGGGGAGCTGTTTTTT.

The V and J genes are TRBV15 and TRBJ2-1; D might be TRBD1 (6 bases). This CDR3 contains 16 residues. Trimming pared 0 bases from V and 5 bases from J, leaving 14 bases between. Germline V CDR1 and CDR2: LNHNV, YYDKDF (reference sequence). The CDR3 DNA sequence: TGTGCCACCAGCAGAGATCTAAGGGGGTTACACAATGAGCAGTTCTTC. The encoded protein is CATSRDLRGLHNEQFF.

The chain links TRBV19 to TRBJ1-5; 7 nucleotides match TRBD1. The length of the CDR3 is 15 residues. Losses at the gene ends were 5 bases for V and 6 bases for J; bases not matched to a gene: 10. Germline V lookup: CDR1 LNHDA, CDR2 SQIVND (reference sequence). The CDR3 spells CASSGHRGAGQPQHF. As DNA, the CDR3 is TGTGCCAGTAGTGGCCACAGGGGCGCGGGTCAGCCCCAGCATTTT.

This chain uses TRBV7-2 with TRBJ1-1, with TRBD1 as a possible D gene (5 bases). Germline V gene sequence: CDR1 SGHTA, CDR2 FQGNSA. The CDR3 extends over 15 amino acids. V gave up 1 base and J gave up 4 bases, with 13 bases separating them. Here the CDR3 DNA reads TGTGCCAGCAGCTTAGGCAGGGCTGGATTCACTGAAGCTTTCTTT. It yields the protein CASSLGRAGFTEAFF.

The gene calls are TRBV7-9 and TRBJ2-7; either TRBD1 or TRBD2 may fit D (5 bases each). Trimming stripped 6 bases from V and 2 bases from J, with 17 bases between. This CDR3 region has 15 residues. CDR1 and CDR2 from the germline V gene are SEHNR and FQNEAQ (reference sequence). CDR3 sequence (DNA): TGTGCCAGCAGTGGGGGTCAGTGGCGGACCTACGAGCAGTACTTC. Amino acids: CASSGGQWRTYEQYF.

CDR3 region: CASSLTGGHTEAFF. The DNA of the CDR3 is TGCGCCAGCAGCTTGACAGGGGGCCACACTGAAGCTTTCTTT. The rearrangement uses TRBV5-1 and TRBJ1-1; 9 positions agree with TRBD1. This CDR3 comprises 14 residues. Germline V gives CDR1 SGHRS, CDR2 YFSETQ. V shed 1 base and J 3 bases; nucleotides not matched to a gene: 1.

The rearrangement joins TRBV4-2 to TRBJ2-7; D remains ambiguous. Germline V lookup: CDR1 LGHNA, CDR2 YNFKEQ. V dropped 2 bases and J dropped 0 bases, with 11 bases sitting between them. This CDR3 comprises 15 residues. The CDR3 DNA follows: TGTGCCAGCAGCCAAATCGCAAAGAGCTCCTACGAGCAGTACTTC. It codes for CASSQIAKSSYEQYF.

This clone occurred a few times. This chain uses TRBV29-1 with TRBJ2-1; 9 positions agree with TRBD2. CDR1 and CDR2 (germline): SQVTM, ANQGSEA. V shed 5 bases, J shed 4 bases, and the junction held 3 bases outside the gene matches. The length of the CDR3 is 13 residues. The CDR3 nucleotides read TGCAGCGTTCTTGCGGGAGGGTACAATGAGCAGTTCTTC. Translated: CSVLAGGYNEQFF.

V and J are TRBV7-9 and TRBJ2-1; TRBD1 aligns across 7 bases. Unmatched junction bases numbered 7, after V lost 5 bases and J lost 9 bases. The CDR3 runs 13 residues. Germline assignment: CDR1 SEHNR and CDR2 FQNEAQ (reference sequence). DNA of the CDR3: TGTGCCAGCAGCCCGACAGGGTTGCCTGAGCAGTTCTTC. Its protein product is CASSPTGLPEQFF. Looking up the rest from reference TRBV7-9 and TRBJ2-1 gives the full variable domain: DTGVSQNPRHKITKRGQNVTFRCDPISEHNRLYWYRQTLGQGPEFLTYFQNEAQLEKSRLLSDRFSAERPKGSFSTLEIQRTEQGDSAMYLCASSPTGLPEQFFGPGTRLTVL.

The chain's CDR3 is CASSEAPWTTEAFF. The CDR3 region has the DNA TGTGCCAGCAGTGAAGCGCCCTGGACCACTGAAGCTTTCTTT. V is TRBV6-1 and J is TRBJ1-1; D is ambiguous. V gave up 0 bases and J gave up 4 bases, with 9 bases separating them. Germline V gene data show CDR1 as MNHNS and CDR2 as SASEGT. The CDR3 length is 14 residues.

The V call is TRBV7-9, the J call TRBJ2-7; 9 bases are shared with TRBD2. V was clipped by 4 bases and J by 7 bases; unmatched bases: 11. The CDR3 totals 15 residues. Germline assignment: CDR1 SEHNR and CDR2 FQNEAQ (reference sequence). DNA for the CDR3: TGTGCCAGCAGCTCGCAATTAGCGGGAGCAGGGGAGCAGTACTTC. Its protein product is CASSSQLAGAGEQYF.

The CDR3 sequence: CASRVTGTGGETQYF. The CDR3 DNA sequence: TGTGCCAGCAGGGTAACCGGGACAGGCGGGGAGACCCAGTACTTC. This rearrangement joins TRBV6-1 to TRBJ2-5, with 8 bases lining up with TRBD1. The V and J ends lost 6 bases and 5 bases, in that order; junction bases with no gene match: 11. This CDR3 is built from 15 residues. Per germline, CDR1 MNHNS and CDR2 SASEGT.